Reported below is one T cell receptor beta chain. Its antigen is unknown. Each of the donors was a healthy bone marrow donor. Amplification used 60 Vbeta primers and 13 Jbeta primers. TCRdb's copy holds only in-frame clones and misses some; the assay was immunoSEQ multiplex PCR. The sample has 96,000 or so clones. This specimen comes from a study of cytomegalovirus exposure and HLA in healthy donors. On the study more broadly: About 77 million unique TCRs from HLA-typed donors made up an early data release.

Germline trimming cut 5 bases from V and 5 bases from J; bases unmatched to any gene: 12. The CDR3 runs 16 residues. Germline-derived CDR1 and CDR2 are MNHEY and SMNVEV (reference sequence). Study outcomes and limitations: More clonal expansion characterized HLA-associated TCR beta chains than equally common others in a later analysis. Links to common viral pathogens appeared, in a later analysis, for several of the most significant clusters.

The source of this sequence is a woman aged 30 to 39 in good health and CMV-seronegative. The gene calls are TRBV27 and TRBJ2-5; TRBD1 matches 9 bases. The sequenced material came from PBMCs. The CDR3 is CASSVQGASSQETQYF. The CDR3, as DNA: TGTGCCAGCAGTGTACAGGGGGCAAGTAGCCAGGAGACCCAGTACTTC.